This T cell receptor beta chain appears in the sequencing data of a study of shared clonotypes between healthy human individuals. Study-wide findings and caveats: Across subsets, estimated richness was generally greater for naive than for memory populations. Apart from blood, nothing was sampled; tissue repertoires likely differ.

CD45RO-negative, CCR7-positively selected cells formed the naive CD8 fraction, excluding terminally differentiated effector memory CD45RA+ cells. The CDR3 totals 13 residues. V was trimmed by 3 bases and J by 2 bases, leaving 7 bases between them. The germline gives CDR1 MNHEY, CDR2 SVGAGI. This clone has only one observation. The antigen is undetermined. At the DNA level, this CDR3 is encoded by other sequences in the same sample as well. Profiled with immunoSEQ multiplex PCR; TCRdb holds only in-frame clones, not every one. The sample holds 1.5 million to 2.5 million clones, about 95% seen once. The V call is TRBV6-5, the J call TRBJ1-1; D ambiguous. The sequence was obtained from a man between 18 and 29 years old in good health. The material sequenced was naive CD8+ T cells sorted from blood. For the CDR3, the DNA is TGTGCCAGCAGTTATGTGGCCAACACTGAAGCTTTCTTT. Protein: CASSYVANTEAFF.